The T cell receptor beta chain described here comes from a study of OX40 agonist ivuxolimab in advanced cancers. Here immunoSEQ multiplex PCR was the method, and the copy in TCRdb shows in-frame clones only, minus some. The sample has approximately 82,000 clones, about 87% seen once. Study outcomes and limitations: More expanded clones were found, on average, in CD8+ than in CD4+ T cells.

For this clone: The antigen remains unidentified.

The germline CDR1 and CDR2 sequences are MNHNY and SVGAGI (reference sequence). V was trimmed by 3 bases and J by 7 bases, leaving 19 bases between them. The CDR3 is 16 residues long. This TCR came from an adult with an advanced solid tumor such as melanoma, head and neck, liver or kidney cancer. This chain uses TRBV6-6 with TRBJ1-3; D may be TRBD1 (5 bases). The sample consisted of CD4+ or CD8+ T cells sorted from blood, taken in a trial of the OX40 agonist ivuxolimab. The DNA of the CDR3 is TGTGCCAGCAGTTATCCGTTCGAAGGGCGGGGGAACACCATATATTTT. Protein product: CASSYPFEGRGNTIYF.